A selection of T cell receptor beta chains follows, all from one sample in a study of regulatory and conventional T cells in RAG deficiency. The table came from immunoSEQ multiplex PCR; TCRdb's copy has only in-frame clones and leaves some out. The sample comprises 45,000 or so clones, more than 80% of which are singletons, and approximately 0.51% rests with the top ten. Another study also made use of these data, one on regulatory T cells.

The sample taken for sequencing was CD4+ effector T cells sorted from blood. These receptors originate from a human donor in good health. Both conserved end residues are part of each CDR3. Each record gives: V gene, D gene, clone size, J gene, CDR3 length, CDR3 protein, CDR3 DNA. D genes are given only for firm matches. Only some rows state a clone size, as once, few, many or a class for expanded clones.

V gene: TRBV19; D gene: TRBD1; clone size: few; J gene: TRBJ2-7; CDR3 length: 13; CDR3 protein: CASSTDRGSEQYF; CDR3 DNA: TGTGCCAGTAGTACCGACAGGGGCTCCGAGCAGTACTTC
V gene: TRBV18; D gene: .; clone size: .; J gene: TRBJ1-4; CDR3 length: 14; CDR3 protein: CASSRGSLNEKLFF; CDR3 DNA: TGTGCCAGCTCACGAGGTAGTCTAAATGAAAAACTGTTTTTT
V gene: TRBV2; D gene: TRBD2; clone size: .; J gene: TRBJ2-1; CDR3 length: 18; CDR3 protein: CASTLGLAGGPGRNEQFF; CDR3 DNA: TGTGCCAGCACCTTAGGGCTAGCGGGGGGGCCGGGTAGGAATGAGCAGTTCTTC
V gene: TRBV11-3; D gene: .; clone size: .; J gene: TRBJ2-5; CDR3 length: 16; CDR3 protein: CASSLSGSSYKETQYF; CDR3 DNA: TGTGCCAGCAGCCTATCAGGGTCATCCTACAAAGAGACCCAGTACTTC
V gene: TRBV2; D gene: .; clone size: .; J gene: TRBJ1-6; CDR3 length: 13; CDR3 protein: CASSRLVSSPLHF; CDR3 DNA: TGTGCCAGCAGCAGGTTGGTTTCTTCACCCCTCCACTTT
V gene: TRBV6-5; D gene: TRBD2; clone size: .; J gene: TRBJ2-5; CDR3 length: 15; CDR3 protein: CASMGAAGGQETQYF; CDR3 DNA: TGTGCCAGCATGGGCGCAGCGGGGGGTCAAGAGACCCAGTACTTC
V gene: TRBV7-6; D gene: TRBD1; clone size: .; J gene: TRBJ1-3; CDR3 length: 17; CDR3 protein: CASSPRPGQGSGNTIYF; CDR3 DNA: TGTGCCAGCAGCCCCAGACCGGGACAGGGTTCTGGAAACACCATATATTTT
V gene: TRBV6-1; D gene: .; clone size: .; J gene: TRBJ1-1; CDR3 length: 10; CDR3 protein: CASSDRGAFF; CDR3 DNA: TGTGCCAGCAGTGACAGGGGAGCTTTCTTT
V gene: TRBV5-1; D gene: .; clone size: .; J gene: TRBJ2-1; CDR3 length: 12; CDR3 protein: CASSRGNEEQFF; CDR3 DNA: TGCGCCAGCAGCCGGGGGAACGAAGAGCAGTTCTTC
V gene: TRBV7-9; D gene: TRBD1; clone size: .; J gene: TRBJ2-2; CDR3 length: 16; CDR3 protein: CASSLGGGQGAGELFF; CDR3 DNA: TGTGCCAGCAGCTTAGGAGGTGGACAGGGAGCCGGGGAGCTGTTTTTT
V gene: TRBV28; D gene: .; clone size: .; J gene: TRBJ2-2; CDR3 length: 15; CDR3 protein: CASSSNRDRTGELFF; CDR3 DNA: TGTGCCAGCAGTTCCAACCGGGACCGCACCGGGGAGCTGTTTTTT
V gene: TRBV29-1; D gene: .; clone size: .; J gene: TRBJ1-6; CDR3 length: 13; CDR3 protein: CSVETAPNSPLHF; CDR3 DNA: TGCAGCGTTGAGACAGCGCCGAATTCACCCCTCCACTTT
V gene: TRBV30; D gene: TRBD1; clone size: few; J gene: TRBJ1-2; CDR3 length: 14; CDR3 protein: CAWTPTGALSGYTF; CDR3 DNA: TGTGCCTGGACCCCGACAGGGGCCCTTTCCGGCTACACCTTC
V gene: TRBV28; D gene: .; clone size: once; J gene: TRBJ1-2; CDR3 length: 16; CDR3 protein: CASSGGPRTANYGYTF; CDR3 DNA: TGTGCCAGCAGTGGGGGACCTAGGACAGCTAACTATGGCTACACCTTC
V gene: TRBV6-1; D gene: .; clone size: .; J gene: TRBJ1-2; CDR3 length: 16; CDR3 protein: CASSERTPTGPRGYTF; CDR3 DNA: TGTGCCAGCAGTGAACGGACCCCTACAGGGCCCCGGGGCTACACCTTC
V gene: TRBV6-5; D gene: .; clone size: .; J gene: TRBJ1-6; CDR3 length: 15; CDR3 protein: CASSYSPGEKSPLHF; CDR3 DNA: TGTGCCAGCAGTTACTCCCCAGGGGAGAAATCACCCCTCCACTTT
V gene: TRBV7-3; D gene: TRBD2; clone size: .; J gene: TRBJ2-3; CDR3 length: 17; CDR3 protein: CASSPAPAGGPTDLQYF; CDR3 DNA: TGTGCCAGCAGCCCCGCCCCTGCGGGGGGGCCCACAGATCTACAGTATTTT
V gene: TRBV4-2; D gene: .; clone size: .; J gene: TRBJ2-1; CDR3 length: 15; CDR3 protein: CASSQVLTSYNEQFF; CDR3 DNA: TGTGCCAGCAGCCAAGTTCTGACAAGCTACAATGAGCAGTTCTTC
V gene: TRBV2; D gene: TRBD1; clone size: .; J gene: TRBJ2-5; CDR3 length: 15; CDR3 protein: CASSEQGARGETQYF; CDR3 DNA: TGTGCCAGCAGTGAACAGGGGGCGAGAGGAGAGACCCAGTACTTC
V gene: TRBV18; D gene: .; clone size: .; J gene: TRBJ2-5; CDR3 length: 13; CDR3 protein: CASSPMVQGTQYF; CDR3 DNA: TGTGCCAGCTCACCTATGGTACAAGGGACCCAGTACTTC
V gene: TRBV25-1; D gene: .; clone size: .; J gene: TRBJ2-2; CDR3 length: 18; CDR3 protein: CASSVLGGPGARTGELFF; CDR3 DNA: TGTGCCAGCAGTGTCCTGGGGGGCCCGGGCGCAAGGACCGGGGAGCTGTTTTTT
V gene: TRBV28; D gene: .; clone size: .; J gene: TRBJ1-6; CDR3 length: 14; CDR3 protein: CASFLSRGNSPLHF; CDR3 DNA: TGTGCCTCTTTTTTGTCTCGGGGCAATTCACCCCTCCACTTT
V gene: TRBV9; D gene: .; clone size: .; J gene: TRBJ2-6; CDR3 length: 16; CDR3 protein: CASSSGGMWGANVLTF; CDR3 DNA: TGTGCCAGCAGCTCCGGGGGTATGTGGGGGGCCAACGTCCTGACTTTC
V gene: TRBV29-1; D gene: .; clone size: .; J gene: TRBJ1-4; CDR3 length: 14; CDR3 protein: CSVEGSRANEKLFF; CDR3 DNA: TGCAGCGTGGAGGGGAGTAGAGCTAATGAAAAACTGTTTTTT
V gene: TRBV2; D gene: TRBD1; clone size: .; J gene: TRBJ2-7; CDR3 length: 15; CDR3 protein: CASSIAGTGLDEQYF; CDR3 DNA: TGTGCCAGCAGTATAGCCGGGACAGGGCTCGACGAGCAGTACTTC
V gene: TRBV6-9; D gene: TRBD1; clone size: .; J gene: TRBJ1-5; CDR3 length: 19; CDR3 protein: CASSPPGTGGRYGNQPQHF; CDR3 DNA: TGTGCCAGCAGTCCTCCCGGGACAGGGGGCAGGTACGGCAATCAGCCCCAGCATTTT
V gene: TRBV29-1; D gene: .; clone size: .; J gene: TRBJ2-7; CDR3 length: 15; CDR3 protein: CSVEASGQSSYEQYF; CDR3 DNA: TGCAGCGTTGAAGCATCAGGACAGAGCTCCTACGAGCAGTACTTC
V gene: TRBV14; D gene: TRBD1; clone size: .; J gene: TRBJ2-7; CDR3 length: 13; CDR3 protein: CASSQPGGFEQYF; CDR3 DNA: TGTGCCAGCAGCCAACCAGGGGGATTCGAGCAGTACTTC
V gene: TRBV7-9; D gene: .; clone size: few; J gene: TRBJ1-4; CDR3 length: 13; CDR3 protein: CASSGGASEKLFF; CDR3 DNA: TGTGCCAGCAGTGGGGGGGCGAGCGAAAAACTGTTTTTT
V gene: TRBV18; D gene: TRBD1; clone size: .; J gene: TRBJ2-3; CDR3 length: 16; CDR3 protein: CASSLYRQGPTDTQYF; CDR3 DNA: TGTGCCAGCTCATTATATAGACAGGGGCCCACAGATACGCAGTATTTT
V gene: TRBV6-1; D gene: TRBD1; clone size: .; J gene: TRBJ1-2; CDR3 length: 15; CDR3 protein: CASTGGTGGDYGYTF; CDR3 DNA: TGTGCCAGCACCGGAGGGACAGGGGGAGACTATGGCTACACCTTC
V gene: TRBV28; D gene: TRBD2; clone size: .; J gene: TRBJ2-7; CDR3 length: 13; CDR3 protein: CASRRTSEYEQYF; CDR3 DNA: TGTGCCAGCAGGAGGACTAGCGAGTACGAGCAGTACTTC
V gene: TRBV7-9; D gene: .; clone size: .; J gene: TRBJ2-7; CDR3 length: 14; CDR3 protein: CASSLAMAGHEQYF; CDR3 DNA: TGTGCCAGCAGCTTAGCTATGGCAGGCCACGAGCAGTACTTC
V gene: TRBV27; D gene: .; clone size: .; J gene: TRBJ1-2; CDR3 length: 13; CDR3 protein: CASTLDPTRGYTF; CDR3 DNA: TGTGCCAGCACCCTAGACCCAACTAGGGGCTACACCTTC
V gene: TRBV7-8; D gene: .; clone size: .; J gene: TRBJ1-2; CDR3 length: 13; CDR3 protein: CASSLGLSYGYTF; CDR3 DNA: TGTGCCAGCAGCTTAGGACTGTCCTATGGCTACACCTTC
V gene: TRBV2; D gene: TRBD1; clone size: .; J gene: TRBJ2-3; CDR3 length: 13; CDR3 protein: CASRGDRPDTQYF; CDR3 DNA: TGTGCCAGCAGAGGGGACAGACCAGATACGCAGTATTTT
V gene: TRBV19; D gene: .; clone size: .; J gene: TRBJ1-2; CDR3 length: 14; CDR3 protein: CASSIKQASGGYTF; CDR3 DNA: TGTGCCAGTAGTATTAAACAGGCCTCCGGTGGCTACACCTTC
V gene: TRBV5-1; D gene: .; clone size: .; J gene: TRBJ2-7; CDR3 length: 18; CDR3 protein: CASSLVWGRESLPYEQYF; CDR3 DNA: TGCGCCAGCAGCTTGGTGTGGGGCAGGGAATCATTGCCCTACGAGCAGTACTTC
V gene: TRBV5-5; D gene: .; clone size: .; J gene: TRBJ1-5; CDR3 length: 16; CDR3 protein: CASRFGEGRDNQPQHF; CDR3 DNA: TGTGCCAGCAGGTTTGGGGAGGGCAGGGACAATCAGCCCCAGCATTTT
V gene: TRBV6-5; D gene: .; clone size: .; J gene: TRBJ2-3; CDR3 length: 14; CDR3 protein: CASTAGDTTDTQYF; CDR3 DNA: TGTGCCAGCACCGCAGGGGACACCACAGATACGCAGTATTTT
V gene: TRBV11-2; D gene: .; clone size: .; J gene: TRBJ2-1; CDR3 length: 16; CDR3 protein: CASSLDVGSQWYEQFF; CDR3 DNA: TGTGCCAGCAGCTTAGATGTCGGGTCGCAATGGTATGAGCAGTTCTTC
V gene: TRBV7-3; D gene: TRBD1; clone size: once; J gene: TRBJ2-1; CDR3 length: 15; CDR3 protein: CASSYDRANYNEQFF; CDR3 DNA: TGTGCCAGCAGCTACGACAGGGCCAACTACAATGAGCAGTTCTTC
V gene: TRBV10-3; D gene: .; clone size: .; J gene: TRBJ2-1; CDR3 length: 14; CDR3 protein: CAIKDQTARNEQFF; CDR3 DNA: TGTGCCATCAAAGATCAGACAGCCAGGAATGAGCAGTTCTTC
V gene: TRBV6-1; D gene: .; clone size: .; J gene: TRBJ1-1; CDR3 length: 14; CDR3 protein: CASSEAGGIDEAFF; CDR3 DNA: TGTGCCAGCAGTGAAGCGGGGGGCATTGATGAAGCTTTCTTT
V gene: TRBV7-2; D gene: .; clone size: once; J gene: TRBJ2-1; CDR3 length: 13; CDR3 protein: CASSTMRGNEQFF; CDR3 DNA: TGTGCCAGCAGCACTATGCGGGGCAATGAGCAGTTCTTC
V gene: TRBV25-1; D gene: TRBD1; clone size: .; J gene: TRBJ1-4; CDR3 length: 12; CDR3 protein: CASSENRGKLFF; CDR3 DNA: TGTGCCAGCAGTGAAAACAGGGGAAAACTGTTTTTT
V gene: TRBV6-5; D gene: .; clone size: once; J gene: TRBJ2-3; CDR3 length: 11; CDR3 protein: CASSNTDTQYF; CDR3 DNA: TGTGCCAGCAGTAACACAGATACGCAGTATTTT
V gene: TRBV2; D gene: TRBD1; clone size: .; J gene: TRBJ1-5; CDR3 length: 16; CDR3 protein: CASSRAGDSSNQPQHF; CDR3 DNA: TGTGCCAGCAGTCGAGCTGGGGACAGTAGCAATCAGCCCCAGCATTTT
V gene: TRBV21-1; D gene: .; clone size: few; J gene: TRBJ2-7; CDR3 length: 15; CDR3 protein: CASGYRDRGPYEQYF; CDR3 DNA: TGTGCCAGCGGATACCGGGACAGGGGGCCCTACGAGCAGTACTTC
V gene: TRBV21-1; D gene: .; clone size: .; J gene: TRBJ2-7; CDR3 length: 16; CDR3 protein: CASSKDPSKTTYEQYF; CDR3 DNA: TGTGCCAGCAGCAAAGATCCAAGCAAGACGACCTACGAGCAGTACTTC
V gene: TRBV7-9; D gene: TRBD1; clone size: .; J gene: TRBJ2-2; CDR3 length: 16; CDR3 protein: CASSEIWDRGSGELFF; CDR3 DNA: TGTGCCAGCAGCGAAATTTGGGACAGGGGGTCCGGGGAGCTGTTTTTT
V gene: TRBV30; D gene: .; clone size: .; J gene: TRBJ2-7; CDR3 length: 14; CDR3 protein: CAWSPQPGRYEQYF; CDR3 DNA: TGTGCCTGGAGTCCCCAACCGGGGCGTTACGAGCAGTACTTC
V gene: TRBV28; D gene: .; clone size: .; J gene: TRBJ1-5; CDR3 length: 15; CDR3 protein: CASSFPTEGNQPQHF; CDR3 DNA: TGTGCCAGCAGTTTCCCCACAGAAGGTAATCAGCCCCAGCATTTT
V gene: TRBV10-3; D gene: .; clone size: .; J gene: TRBJ1-4; CDR3 length: 13; CDR3 protein: CAIGGGKNEKLFF; CDR3 DNA: TGTGCCATCGGAGGAGGGAAAAATGAAAAACTGTTTTTT
V gene: TRBV7-6; D gene: TRBD1; clone size: once; J gene: TRBJ2-5; CDR3 length: 13; CDR3 protein: CASSPGGRETQYF; CDR3 DNA: TGTGCCAGCAGCCCAGGGGGCAGGGAGACCCAGTACTTC
V gene: TRBV11-3; D gene: .; clone size: .; J gene: TRBJ2-5; CDR3 length: 14; CDR3 protein: CASSRPTGQETQYF; CDR3 DNA: TGTGCCAGCAGCCGGCCCACAGGACAAGAGACCCAGTACTTC
V gene: TRBV14; D gene: .; clone size: .; J gene: TRBJ2-1; CDR3 length: 13; CDR3 protein: CASSQGAYNEQFF; CDR3 DNA: TGTGCCAGCAGCCAAGGGGCCTACAATGAGCAGTTCTTC
V gene: TRBV7-8; D gene: TRBD1; clone size: .; J gene: TRBJ2-6; CDR3 length: 18; CDR3 protein: CASSGRDRSLSGANVLTF; CDR3 DNA: TGTGCCAGCAGCGGCCGGGACAGGTCCCTCTCTGGGGCCAACGTCCTGACTTTC
V gene: TRBV10-1; D gene: .; clone size: .; J gene: TRBJ2-3; CDR3 length: 14; CDR3 protein: CASSESGGTDTQYF; CDR3 DNA: TGCGCCAGCAGTGAGTCGGGGGGCACAGATACGCAGTATTTT